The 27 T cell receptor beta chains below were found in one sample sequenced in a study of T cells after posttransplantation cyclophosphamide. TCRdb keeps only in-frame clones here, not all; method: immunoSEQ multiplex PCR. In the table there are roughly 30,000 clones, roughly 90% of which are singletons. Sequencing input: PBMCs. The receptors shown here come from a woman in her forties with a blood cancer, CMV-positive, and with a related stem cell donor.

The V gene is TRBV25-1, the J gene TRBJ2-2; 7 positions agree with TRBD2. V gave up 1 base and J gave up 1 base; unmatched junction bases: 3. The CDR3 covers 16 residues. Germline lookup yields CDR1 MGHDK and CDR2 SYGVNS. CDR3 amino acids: CASSEFGGGNTGELFF. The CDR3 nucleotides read TGTGCCAGCAGTGAATTTGGCGGGGGGAACACCGGGGAGCTGTTTTTT.

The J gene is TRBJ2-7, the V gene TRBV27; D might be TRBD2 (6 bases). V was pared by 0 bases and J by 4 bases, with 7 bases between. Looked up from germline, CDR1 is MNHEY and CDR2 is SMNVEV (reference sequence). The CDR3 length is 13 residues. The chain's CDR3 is CASSLSEGYEQYF. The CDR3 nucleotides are TGTGCCAGCAGTTTATCGGAGGGATACGAGCAGTACTTC.

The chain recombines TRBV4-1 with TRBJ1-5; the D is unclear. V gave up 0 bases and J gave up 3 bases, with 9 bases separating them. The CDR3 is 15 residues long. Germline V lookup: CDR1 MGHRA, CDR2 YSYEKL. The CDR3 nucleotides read TGCGCCAGCAGCCAAGATTTGGCTTTCAATCAGCCCCAGCATTTT. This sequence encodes CASSQDLAFNQPQHF.

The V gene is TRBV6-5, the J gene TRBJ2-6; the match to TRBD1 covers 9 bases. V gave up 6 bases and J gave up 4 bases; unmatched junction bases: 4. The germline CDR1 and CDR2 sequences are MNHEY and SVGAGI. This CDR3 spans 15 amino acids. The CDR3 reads CASSRTGDGANVLTF. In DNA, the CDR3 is TGTGCCAGCAGCCGGACAGGGGACGGGGCCAACGTCCTGACTTTC.

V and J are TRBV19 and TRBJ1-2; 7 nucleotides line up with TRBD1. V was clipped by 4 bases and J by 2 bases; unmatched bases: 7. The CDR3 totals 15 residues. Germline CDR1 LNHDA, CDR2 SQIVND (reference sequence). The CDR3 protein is CASSTTGASNYGYTF. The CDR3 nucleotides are TGTGCCAGTAGTACCACAGGGGCTAGCAACTATGGCTACACCTTC. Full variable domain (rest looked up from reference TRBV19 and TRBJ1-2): DGGITQSPKYLFRKEGQNVTLSCEQNLNHDAMYWYRQDPGQGLRLIYYSQIVNDFQKGDIAEGYSVSREKKESFPLTVTSAQKNPTAFYLCASSTTGASNYGYTFGSGTRLTVV.

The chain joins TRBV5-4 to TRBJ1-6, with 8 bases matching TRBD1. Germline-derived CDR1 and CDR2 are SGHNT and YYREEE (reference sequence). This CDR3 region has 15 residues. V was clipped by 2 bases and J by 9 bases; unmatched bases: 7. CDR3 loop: CASSFDQGALSPLHF. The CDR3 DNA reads TGTGCCAGCAGCTTCGACCAGGGGGCGCTTTCACCCCTCCACTTT.

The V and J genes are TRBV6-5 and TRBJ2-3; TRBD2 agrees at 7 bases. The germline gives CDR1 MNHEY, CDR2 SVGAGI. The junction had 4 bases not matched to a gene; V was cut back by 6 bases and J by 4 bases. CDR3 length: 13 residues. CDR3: CASRRLAPDTQYF. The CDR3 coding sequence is TGTGCCAGCAGGCGACTAGCCCCAGATACGCAGTATTTT.

Written as DNA, the CDR3 is TGTGCCAGTAGTATTGATCTTGAGCAGGGATTTAACACCGGGGAGCTGTTTTTT. Translated: CASSIDLEQGFNTGELFF. The V gene is TRBV19, the J gene TRBJ2-2; D may be TRBD1 (5 bases). CDR1 and CDR2 from the germline V gene are LNHDA and SQIVND (reference sequence). The CDR3 extends over 18 amino acids. The V gene lost 3 bases and the J gene lost 2 bases, with 19 bases spanning the gap.

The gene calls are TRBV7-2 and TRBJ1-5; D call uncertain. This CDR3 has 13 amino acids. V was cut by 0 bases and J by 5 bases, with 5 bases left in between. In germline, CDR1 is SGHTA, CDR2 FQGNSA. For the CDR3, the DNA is TGTGCCAGCAGCTTAGCTCCTTATCAGCCCCAGCATTTT. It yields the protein CASSLAPYQPQHF.

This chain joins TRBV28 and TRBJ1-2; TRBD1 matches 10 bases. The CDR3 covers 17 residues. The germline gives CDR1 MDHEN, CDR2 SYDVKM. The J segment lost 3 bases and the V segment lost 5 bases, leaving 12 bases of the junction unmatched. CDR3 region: CASSPRRDRGLDYGYTF. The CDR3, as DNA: TGTGCCAGCAGTCCCCGCCGGGACAGGGGATTGGACTATGGCTACACCTTC.

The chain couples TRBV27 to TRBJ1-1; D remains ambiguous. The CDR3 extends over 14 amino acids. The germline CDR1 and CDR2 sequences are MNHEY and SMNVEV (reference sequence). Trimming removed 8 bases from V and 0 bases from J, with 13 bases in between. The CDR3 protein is CASYPQRMNTEAFF. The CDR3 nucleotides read TGTGCCAGCTATCCACAGAGAATGAACACTGAAGCTTTCTTT.

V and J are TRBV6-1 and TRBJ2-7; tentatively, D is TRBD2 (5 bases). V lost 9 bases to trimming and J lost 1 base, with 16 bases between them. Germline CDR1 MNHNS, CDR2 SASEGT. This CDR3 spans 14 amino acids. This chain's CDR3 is CASQVGVASYEQYF. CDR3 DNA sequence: TGTGCCAGTCAGGTCGGGGTGGCGTCCTACGAGCAGTACTTC.

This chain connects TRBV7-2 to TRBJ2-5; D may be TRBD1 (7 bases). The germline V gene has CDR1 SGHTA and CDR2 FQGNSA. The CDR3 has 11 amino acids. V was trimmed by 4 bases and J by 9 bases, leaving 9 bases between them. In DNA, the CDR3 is TGTGCCAGCAGCTCCAGGGGGGCCCAGTACTTC. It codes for CASSSRGAQYF.

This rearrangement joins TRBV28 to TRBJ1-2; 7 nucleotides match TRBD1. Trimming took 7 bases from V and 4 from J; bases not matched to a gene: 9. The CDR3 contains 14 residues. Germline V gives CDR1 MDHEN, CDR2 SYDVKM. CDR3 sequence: CASISEGAPYGYTF. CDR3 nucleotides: TGTGCCAGCATCTCGGAGGGGGCCCCCTATGGCTACACCTTC.

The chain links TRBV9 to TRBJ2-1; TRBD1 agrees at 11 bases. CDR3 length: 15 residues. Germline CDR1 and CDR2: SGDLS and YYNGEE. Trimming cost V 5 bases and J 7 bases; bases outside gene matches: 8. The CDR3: CASRGGTGGQNEQFF. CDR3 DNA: TGTGCCAGCAGAGGCGGGACAGGGGGTCAAAATGAGCAGTTCTTC. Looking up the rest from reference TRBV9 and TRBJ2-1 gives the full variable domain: DSGVTQTPKHLITATGQRVTLRCSPRSGDLSVYWYQQSLDQGLQFLIQYYNGEERAKGNILERFSAQQFPDLHSELNLSSLELGDSALYFCASRGGTGGQNEQFFGPGTRLTVL.

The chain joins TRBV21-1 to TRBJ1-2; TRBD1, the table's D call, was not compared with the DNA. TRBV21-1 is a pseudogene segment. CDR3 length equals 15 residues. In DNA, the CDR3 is TGTGCCAGCAGCCAATCCGGACAGGGGGGGGTTGGCTACACCTTC. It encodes CASSQSGQGGVGYTF.

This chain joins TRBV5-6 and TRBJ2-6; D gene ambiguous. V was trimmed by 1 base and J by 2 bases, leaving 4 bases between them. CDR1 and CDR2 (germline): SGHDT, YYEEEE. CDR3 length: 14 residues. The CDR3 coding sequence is TGTGCCAGCAGCTTGTCAACTGGGGCCAACGTCCTGACTTTC. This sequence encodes CASSLSTGANVLTF.

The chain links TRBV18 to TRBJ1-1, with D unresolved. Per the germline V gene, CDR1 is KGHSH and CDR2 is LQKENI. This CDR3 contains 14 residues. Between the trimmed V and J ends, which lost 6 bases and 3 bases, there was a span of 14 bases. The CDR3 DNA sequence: TGTGCCAGCTCCTTACTGGGCCTGGACACTGAAGCTTTCTTT. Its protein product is CASSLLGLDTEAFF.

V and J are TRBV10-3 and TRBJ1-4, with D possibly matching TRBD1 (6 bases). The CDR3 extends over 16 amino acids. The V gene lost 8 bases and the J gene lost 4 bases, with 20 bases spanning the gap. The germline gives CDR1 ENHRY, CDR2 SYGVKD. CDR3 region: CAIQKGGYEDNEKLFF. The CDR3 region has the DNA TGTGCCATCCAAAAGGGGGGGTATGAGGATAATGAAAAACTGTTTTTT.

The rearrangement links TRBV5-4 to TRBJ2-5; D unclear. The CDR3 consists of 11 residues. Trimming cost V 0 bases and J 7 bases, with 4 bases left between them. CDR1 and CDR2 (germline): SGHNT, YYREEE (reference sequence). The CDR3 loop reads CASSLAGTQYF. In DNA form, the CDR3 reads TGTGCCAGCAGCTTGGCAGGGACCCAGTACTTC.

The CDR3 DNA is TGTGCCAGCACCTTACAGGACAGTGTCGATGGCGGCTACACCTTC. This codes for CASTLQDSVDGGYTF. This sequence joins TRBV6-1 and TRBJ1-2; D is perhaps TRBD1 (6 bases). Deletions cut 7 bases from V and 8 bases from J, with 23 bases between. The germline CDR1 and CDR2 sequences are MNHNS and SASEGT. The CDR3 is made up of 15 amino acids.

The CDR3 DNA is TGTGCCAGCAGCTTAGATGGCGGGTCCGGGGGTGAGCAGTTCTTC. Residues: CASSLDGGSGGEQFF. This rearrangement joins TRBV11-2 to TRBJ2-1, with D perhaps matching TRBD2 (6 bases). In germline, CDR1 is SGHAT, CDR2 FQNNGV. The CDR3 sequence is 15 residues long. The V gene lost 0 bases and the J gene lost 9 bases, with 15 bases spanning the gap.

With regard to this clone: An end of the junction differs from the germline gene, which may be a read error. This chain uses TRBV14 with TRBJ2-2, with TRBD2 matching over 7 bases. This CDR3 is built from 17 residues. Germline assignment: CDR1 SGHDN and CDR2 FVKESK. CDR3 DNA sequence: TGTGCCAGCAGCCAAGGGGGCGGACTAGGGGAACACCGGGGAGCTGTTTTT. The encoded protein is CASSQGGGLGEHRGAVF.

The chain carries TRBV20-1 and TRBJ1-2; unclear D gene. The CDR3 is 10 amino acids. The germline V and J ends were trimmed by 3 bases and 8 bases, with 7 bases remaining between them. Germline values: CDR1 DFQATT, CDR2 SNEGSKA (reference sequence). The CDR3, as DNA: TGCAGTGCTAGCCAATTGGGCTACACCTTC. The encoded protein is CSASQLGYTF.

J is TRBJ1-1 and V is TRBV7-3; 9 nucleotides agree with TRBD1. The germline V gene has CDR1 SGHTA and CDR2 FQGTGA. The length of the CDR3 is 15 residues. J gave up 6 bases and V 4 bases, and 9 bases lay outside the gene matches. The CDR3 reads CASSSRPGQGPEAFF. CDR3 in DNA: TGTGCCAGCAGCTCCCGCCCGGGACAGGGCCCTGAAGCTTTCTTT.

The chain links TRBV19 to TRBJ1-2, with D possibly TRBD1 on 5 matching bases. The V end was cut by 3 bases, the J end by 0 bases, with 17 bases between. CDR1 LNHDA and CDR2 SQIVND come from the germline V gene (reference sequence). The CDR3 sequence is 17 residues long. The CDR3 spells CASSIPIQQVTNYGYTF. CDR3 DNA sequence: TGTGCCAGTAGTATTCCAATACAACAGGTCACTAACTATGGCTACACCTTC. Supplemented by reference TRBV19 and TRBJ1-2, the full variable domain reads DGGITQSPKYLFRKEGQNVTLSCEQNLNHDAMYWYRQDPGQGLRLIYYSQIVNDFQKGDIAEGYSVSREKKESFPLTVTSAQKNPTAFYLCASSIPIQQVTNYGYTFGSGTRLTVV.

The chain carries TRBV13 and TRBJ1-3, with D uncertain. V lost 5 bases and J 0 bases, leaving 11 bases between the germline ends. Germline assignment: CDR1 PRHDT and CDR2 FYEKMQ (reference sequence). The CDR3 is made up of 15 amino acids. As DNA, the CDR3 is TGTGCCAGCAGCCATGCTACGGTCTCTGGAAACACCATATATTTT. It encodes CASSHATVSGNTIYF.